This is a list of T cell receptor beta chains from one sample in a study of Ad26.COV2.S vaccination and SARS-CoV-2 variants. Assay used: immunoSEQ multiplex PCR; TCRdb lists only in-frame clones, some missing. The profile shows about 280,000 clones, about 89% of them singletons. Sequencing was performed on peripheral blood, taken in a trial of Ad26.COV2.S vaccine versus placebo. The receptors originated from a person aged 18-60 years who received the Ad26.COV2.S COVID-19 vaccine or a placebo. The CDR3 runs from the conserved cysteine through the conserved F or W. The order of the fields is V gene, clone size, D gene, J gene, CDR3 DNA, CDR3 protein. D genes are given only for firm matches. Clone size is given for some rows only: seen once, a few or many times, or a class if the clone is expanded.

v_call: TRBV29-1
clone_size: -
d_call: -
j_call: TRBJ2-5
cdr3_nt: TGCAGCGTTGACCTCAAAGCGTCCCAAGAGACCCAGTACTTC
cdr3_aa: CSVDLKASQETQYF

v_call: TRBV5-4
clone_size: -
d_call: TRBD1
j_call: TRBJ2-2
cdr3_nt: TGTGCCAGCAGCCCTTGGACAGGGAACACCGGGGAGCTGTTTTTT
cdr3_aa: CASSPWTGNTGELFF

v_call: TRBV5-1
clone_size: -
d_call: -
j_call: TRBJ1-1
cdr3_nt: TGCGCCAGCAGCTTGGCCGGACAGTCTGCGGCTTTCTTT
cdr3_aa: CASSLAGQSAAFF

v_call: TRBV7-8
clone_size: -
d_call: -
j_call: TRBJ1-6
cdr3_nt: TGTGCCAGCAGCTTAGATTCAGTTGACGGAGCGGATTCACCCCTCCACTTT
cdr3_aa: CASSLDSVDGADSPLHF

v_call: TRBV7-8
clone_size: few
d_call: -
j_call: TRBJ1-2
cdr3_nt: TGTGCCAGCAGCTTAGTCGACTATGGCTACACCTTC
cdr3_aa: CASSLVDYGYTF

v_call: TRBV2
clone_size: -
d_call: TRBD1
j_call: TRBJ1-2
cdr3_nt: TGTGCCAGCAGTGGGACAGGGGGCTCCTATGGCTACACCTTC
cdr3_aa: CASSGTGGSYGYTF

v_call: TRBV4-2
clone_size: -
d_call: TRBD1
j_call: TRBJ1-1
cdr3_nt: TGTGCCAGCAGCCAAGCGGGACAGGGATTGAACACTGAAGCTTTCTTT
cdr3_aa: CASSQAGQGLNTEAFF

v_call: TRBV6-5
clone_size: -
d_call: TRBD2
j_call: TRBJ2-1
cdr3_nt: TGTGCCAGCAGCTCCGGGACTAGCGGGAGGAGGGAGCAGTTCTTC
cdr3_aa: CASSSGTSGRREQFF

v_call: TRBV4-1
clone_size: -
d_call: -
j_call: TRBJ2-1
cdr3_nt: TGCGCCAGCAGCCAGCCCCTAGCGAGAACCTACAATGAGCAGTTCTTC
cdr3_aa: CASSQPLARTYNEQFF

v_call: TRBV5-1
clone_size: -
d_call: -
j_call: TRBJ2-7
cdr3_nt: TGCGCCAGCAGCTACCAGGGCGGCGAGCAGTACTTC
cdr3_aa: CASSYQGGEQYF

v_call: TRBV9
clone_size: once
d_call: -
j_call: TRBJ1-3
cdr3_nt: TGTGCCAGCAGCGTAGGTTTAGGCGCCGGAAACACCATATATTTT
cdr3_aa: CASSVGLGAGNTIYF

v_call: TRBV24-1
clone_size: -
d_call: -
j_call: TRBJ2-1
cdr3_nt: TGTGCCACCAGTGATTTCACAGGGGGGGATGAGCAGTTCTTC
cdr3_aa: CATSDFTGGDEQFF

v_call: TRBV6-1
clone_size: -
d_call: -
j_call: TRBJ2-6
cdr3_nt: TGTGCCAGCAGTGAACCGGGCTCTGGGGCCAACGTCCTGACTTTC
cdr3_aa: CASSEPGSGANVLTF

v_call: TRBV7-2
clone_size: -
d_call: -
j_call: TRBJ2-1
cdr3_nt: TGTGCCAGCAGCTTAGTGTGGGGAACCGTAAATCAGCAGTTCTTC
cdr3_aa: CASSLVWGTVNQQFF